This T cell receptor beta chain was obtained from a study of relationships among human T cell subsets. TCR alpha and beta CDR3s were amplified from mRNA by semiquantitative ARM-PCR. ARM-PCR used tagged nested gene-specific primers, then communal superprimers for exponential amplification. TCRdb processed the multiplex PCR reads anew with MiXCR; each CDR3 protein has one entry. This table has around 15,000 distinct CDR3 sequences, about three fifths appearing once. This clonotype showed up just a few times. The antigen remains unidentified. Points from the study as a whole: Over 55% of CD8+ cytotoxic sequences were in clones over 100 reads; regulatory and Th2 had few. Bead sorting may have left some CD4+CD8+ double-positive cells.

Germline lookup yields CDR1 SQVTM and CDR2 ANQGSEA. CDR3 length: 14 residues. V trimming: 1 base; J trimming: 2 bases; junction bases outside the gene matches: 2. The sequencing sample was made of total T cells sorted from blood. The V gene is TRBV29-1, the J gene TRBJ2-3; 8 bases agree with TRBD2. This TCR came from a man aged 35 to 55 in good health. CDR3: CSVEGLASTDTQYF. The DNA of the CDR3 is TGCAGCGTTGAAGGACTAGCGTCCACAGATACGCAGTATTTT.